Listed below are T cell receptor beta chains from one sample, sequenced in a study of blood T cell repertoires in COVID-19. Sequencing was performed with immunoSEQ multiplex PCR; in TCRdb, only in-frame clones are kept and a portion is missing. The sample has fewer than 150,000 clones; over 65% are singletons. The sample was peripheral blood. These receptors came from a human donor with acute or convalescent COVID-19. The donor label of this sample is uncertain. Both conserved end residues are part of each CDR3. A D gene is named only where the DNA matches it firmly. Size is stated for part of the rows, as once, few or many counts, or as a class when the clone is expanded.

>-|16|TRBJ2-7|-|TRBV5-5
TGTGCCAGCAGCTCTGCCCCAGCCCGGAGCTCCTACGAGCAGTACTTC
CASSSAPARSSYEQYF
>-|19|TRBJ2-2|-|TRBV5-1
TGCGCCAGCAGCCCCCGGGGGGCTAGCGGCCGGGTGAACACCGGGGAGCTGTTTTTT
CASSPRGASGRVNTGELFF
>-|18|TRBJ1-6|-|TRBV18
TGTGCCAGCTCACTTTCCGCTCCCGCCGGAGGGTATAATTCACCCCTCCACTTT
CASSLSAPAGGYNSPLHF
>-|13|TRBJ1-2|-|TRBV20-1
TGCAGTGCTAGTCACCCAGGGCGCCATGGCTACACCTTC
CSASHPGRHGYTF
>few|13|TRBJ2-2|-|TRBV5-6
TGTGCCAGCAGCTTGGGAGGGTCCGGGGAGCTGTTTTTT
CASSLGGSGELFF
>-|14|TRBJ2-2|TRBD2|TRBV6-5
TGTGCCAGCAGTCGACTAGCGGGGGTGGGGGAGCTGTTTTTT
CASSRLAGVGELFF
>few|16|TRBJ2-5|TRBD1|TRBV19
TGTGCCAGTAGTTACCCCGGGACAGGGACTGAGGAGACCCAGTACTTC
CASSYPGTGTEETQYF
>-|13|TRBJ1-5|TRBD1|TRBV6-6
TGTGCAATCCAGGACAGGGTCAATCAGCCCCAGCATTTT
CAIQDRVNQPQHF
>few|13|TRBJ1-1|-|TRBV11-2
TGTGCCAGCAGCCAGAACAGGAACACTGAAGCTTTCTTT
CASSQNRNTEAFF
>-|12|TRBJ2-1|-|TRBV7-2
TGTGCCAGCAGCTTTCCACATAATGAGCAGTTCTTC
CASSFPHNEQFF
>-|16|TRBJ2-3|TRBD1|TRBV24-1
TGTGCCACCAGTGATTACGGGGACAGGAGCACAGATACGCAGTATTTT
CATSDYGDRSTDTQYF
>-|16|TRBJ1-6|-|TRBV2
TGTGCCAGCAGTGATCAGGGACAACGAGGTAATTCACCCCTCCACTTT
CASSDQGQRGNSPLHF
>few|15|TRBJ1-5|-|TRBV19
TGTGCCAGTAGTATTTCAGGGGCGGGTAATCAGCCCCAGCATTTT
CASSISGAGNQPQHF
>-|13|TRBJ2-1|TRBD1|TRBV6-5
TGCGCCAGCAGCAGAGGGGACAGGGGTGAGCAGTTCTTC
CASSRGDRGEQFF
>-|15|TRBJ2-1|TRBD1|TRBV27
TGTGCCAGCAGTTTCGGGGACAGCCCGACCAATGAGCAGTTCTTC
CASSFGDSPTNEQFF
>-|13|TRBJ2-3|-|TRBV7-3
TGTGCCAGCAGCTCCGATAGCCCAGATACGCAGTATTTT
CASSSDSPDTQYF
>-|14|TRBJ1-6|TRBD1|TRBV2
TGTGCCGGATCCAAGACAGGGGTTAATTCACCCCTCCACTTT
CAGSKTGVNSPLHF
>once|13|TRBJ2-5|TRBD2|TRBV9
TGTGCCAGCAGTCCGGGGGGATTATCGGCCCAGTACTTC
CASSPGGLSAQYF
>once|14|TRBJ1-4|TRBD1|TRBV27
TGTGCCAGCAGGCGACAGGGGGCTAATGAAAAACTGTTTTTT
CASRRQGANEKLFF
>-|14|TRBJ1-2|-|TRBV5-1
TGCGCCAGCAGCTTGATGACTTTCTCGGGTGGCTACACCTTC
CASSLMTFSGGYTF
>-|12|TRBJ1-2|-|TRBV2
TGTGCCAGCAGTGGAGGGAACTATGGCTACACCTTC
CASSGGNYGYTF
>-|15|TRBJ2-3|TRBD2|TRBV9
TGTGCCAGCAGCGTAGCGGCGGGGGGGGCCGATACGCAGTATTTT
CASSVAAGGADTQYF
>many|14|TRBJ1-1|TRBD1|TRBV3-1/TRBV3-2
TGTGCCAGCAGCAACAGGGGGCTGGAGGCTGAAGCTTTCTTT
CASSNRGLEAEAFF
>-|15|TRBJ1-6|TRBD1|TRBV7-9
TGTGCCAGCAGCTCACAGGGGGCTGGAAATTCACCCCTCTACTTT
CASSSQGAGNSPLYF